This section outlines one TCR beta chain sequence together with its context. Using immunoSEQ multiplex PCR, the repertoire was profiled, and TCRdb retains in-frame clones only, with some absent. Of about 220,000 clones in the sample, roughly 85% were seen once. The data were obtained in a study of blood T cell repertoires in COVID-19. In the study overall: Researchers got acute and convalescent COVID-19 samples from the United States, Italy and Spain.

Losses at the gene ends were 5 bases for V and 4 bases for J; bases not matched to a gene: 0. The CDR3 has 13 residues. CDR1 ENHRY and CDR2 SYGVKD come from the germline V gene. V gene TRBV10-3 combines with J gene TRBJ1-4, with 8 positions matching TRBD1. The sequenced sample was peripheral blood. The origin of this receptor is a woman in her sixties or seventies with COVID-19, enrolled during active disease. CDR3 sequence: CAISTGGNEKLFF. The CDR3 DNA follows: TGTGCCATCAGTACAGGGGGTAATGAAAAACTGTTTTTT.